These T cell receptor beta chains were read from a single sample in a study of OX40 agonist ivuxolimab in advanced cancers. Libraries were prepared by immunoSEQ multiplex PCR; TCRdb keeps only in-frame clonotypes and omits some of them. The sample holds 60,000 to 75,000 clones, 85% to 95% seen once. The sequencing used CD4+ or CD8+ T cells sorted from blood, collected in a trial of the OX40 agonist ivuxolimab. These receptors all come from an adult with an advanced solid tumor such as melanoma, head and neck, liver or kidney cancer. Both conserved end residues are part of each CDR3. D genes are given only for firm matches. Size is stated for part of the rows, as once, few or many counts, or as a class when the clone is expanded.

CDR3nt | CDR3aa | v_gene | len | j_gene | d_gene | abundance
TGTGCCTGGGGGCCCGGCCACGAGCAGTACTTC | CAWGPGHEQYF | TRBV30 | 11 | TRBJ2-7 | - | -
TGCGCCAGCAGCCAAGATCGCCGCGCCGACTATGGCTACACCTTC | CASSQDRRADYGYTF | TRBV4-3 | 15 | TRBJ1-2 | - | -
TGTGCCAGCAGTTTAGCCAGCGGGGGGATCTACGAGCAGTACTTC | CASSLASGGIYEQYF | TRBV27 | 15 | TRBJ2-7 | TRBD2 | -
TGTGCCAGCAGCTTAGCGCAGGCTAGCGGGAGCAACGAGCAGTACTTC | CASSLAQASGSNEQYF | TRBV7-6 | 16 | TRBJ2-7 | TRBD2 | -
TGTGCCAGCAGCGGGCTAGCGGGAGGGAACACCGGGGAGCTGTTTTTT | CASSGLAGGNTGELFF | TRBV9 | 16 | TRBJ2-2 | TRBD2 | -
TGTGCCAGCAGCCCAGGGGGTGCGGCCTACGAGCAGTACTTC | CASSPGGAAYEQYF | TRBV9 | 14 | TRBJ2-7 | TRBD1 | -
TGTGCCAGCAGCTTTGGCCAGATCTATGGCTACACCTTC | CASSFGQIYGYTF | TRBV7-9 | 13 | TRBJ1-2 | - | -
TGCAGCGTCCTTCTCGGACTAGCGACGTACAATGAGCAGTTCTTC | CSVLLGLATYNEQFF | TRBV29-1 | 15 | TRBJ2-1 | TRBD2 | -
TGCGCCAGCCAAATGGTTGGCTACAATGAGCAGTTCTTC | CASQMVGYNEQFF | TRBV10-2 | 13 | TRBJ2-1 | - | -
TGTGCCAGCTGGGGACTAGCGGGAGAATCCTACGAGCAGTACTTC | CASWGLAGESYEQYF | TRBV6-1 | 15 | TRBJ2-7 | TRBD2 | -
TGTGCCAGCAGATATGCACGGACTAGTGGGGGTCCGGGGACCCAGTACTTC | CASRYARTSGGPGTQYF | TRBV28 | 17 | TRBJ2-5 | TRBD2 | -
TGCGCCAGCGCAACAGGGTTGGTCTACGAGCAGTACTTC | CASATGLVYEQYF | TRBV10-2 | 13 | TRBJ2-7 | - | -
TGTGCCAGTAGTACGGACATCCTGAACACTGAAGCTTTCTTT | CASSTDILNTEAFF | TRBV19 | 14 | TRBJ1-1 | - | -
TGTGCCAGTAGTATCTGGGGGAGCACTGAAGCTTTCTTT | CASSIWGSTEAFF | TRBV19 | 13 | TRBJ1-1 | - | medium-sized
TGCGCCAGCAGCCTCCGGGACTCCACATCCTACAGTTACGAGCAGTACTTC | CASSLRDSTSYSYEQYF | TRBV5-1 | 17 | TRBJ2-7 | - | -
TGTGCCAGCAACCCGGACAGGGGGCGAGAAGCTTTCTTT | CASNPDRGREAFF | TRBV6-5 | 13 | TRBJ1-1 | TRBD1 | -
TGTGCCAGCAGCAGTGGATGGTGGCAGGGCAACGAGCAGTACTTC | CASSSGWWQGNEQYF | TRBV11-2 | 15 | TRBJ2-7 | - | -
TGTGCCAGCAGTGAGAACGAGCAGTACTTC | CASSENEQYF | TRBV2 | 10 | TRBJ2-7 | - | -
TGTGCCAGCAGCTTTTCTAGCGGGAGGCCGACATACAATGAGCAGTTCTTC | CASSFSSGRPTYNEQFF | TRBV7-2 | 17 | TRBJ2-1 | TRBD2 | -
TGCAGCGCCAGGGAGAACCACGAGCAGTACTTC | CSARENHEQYF | TRBV29-1 | 11 | TRBJ2-7 | - | -
TGTGCCAGCAGCTTAGCAGGGCTGCTAAACACAGATACGCAGTATTTT | CASSLAGLLNTDTQYF | TRBV11-3 | 16 | TRBJ2-3 | - | once
TGTGCCAGCAGCGTAGACGTGGCGGGAAGGGATACGCAGTATTTT | CASSVDVAGRDTQYF | TRBV9 | 15 | TRBJ2-3 | - | -
TGTGCCAGCAGTGATAGTCCGTTAGGGGGCGGCGGGGAGCAGTACTTC | CASSDSPLGGGGEQYF | TRBV27 | 16 | TRBJ2-7 | TRBD1 | once
TGTGCCAGCAGCCCAGTTCCTCAGCCCCAGCATTTT | CASSPVPQPQHF | TRBV21-1 | 12 | TRBJ1-5 | - | -
TGTGCCAGCAGTTACTCCACAGGGGTGGACGGCTACACCTTC | CASSYSTGVDGYTF | TRBV6-5 | 14 | TRBJ1-2 | TRBD1 | -
TGTGCCAGCAGCCTAGGGGGAGGCACAGATACGCAGTATTTT | CASSLGGGTDTQYF | TRBV9 | 14 | TRBJ2-3 | - | -
TGTGCCAGCAGTTACTCAGGTAGCGGGGACTATGGCTACACCTTC | CASSYSGSGDYGYTF | TRBV6-5 | 15 | TRBJ1-2 | - | -